This T cell receptor (beta chain) originates from a study of cytomegalovirus exposure and HLA in healthy donors. General study points: With further analysis later on, most CMV-associated TCR beta chains appeared HLA-restricted. What was likely a sequencing artifact was a cluster of highly shared sequence variants. The study designated over 150 TCR beta chains cytomegalovirus-associated.

The PCR employed 60 Vbeta primers together with 13 Jbeta primers. The protocol was immunoSEQ multiplex PCR, while the TCRdb copy is restricted to in-frame clones and leaves out a portion. Altogether approximately 90,000 clones are present, roughly 85% being singletons, with the ten largest covering 6.5% to 9%. Comments on this clone: No antigen is known for it.

Sample: PBMCs. The clonotype comes from a man in his forties in good health and CMV-seropositive.

CDR3 DNA: TGCGCCAGCAGCTTAAATGGGTTAGCGGGGGCACAAGAGACCCAGTACTTC. Encoded protein: CASSLNGLAGAQETQYF. The chain carries TRBV5-1 and TRBJ2-5, with 9 bases aligning to TRBD2. Trimming removed 2 bases from V and 2 bases from J; junction bases left unmatched: 10. CDR3 length: 17 amino acids. The germline CDR1 and CDR2 sequences are SGHRS and YFSETQ.